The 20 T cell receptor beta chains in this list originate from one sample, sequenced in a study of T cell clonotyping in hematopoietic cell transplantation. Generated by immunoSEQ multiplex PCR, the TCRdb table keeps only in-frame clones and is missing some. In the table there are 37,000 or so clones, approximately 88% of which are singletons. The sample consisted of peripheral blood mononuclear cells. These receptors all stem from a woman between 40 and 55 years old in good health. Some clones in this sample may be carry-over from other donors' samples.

CDR3 region: CASSFGTGSWEQFF. DNA for the CDR3: TGCGCCAGCAGCTTTGGGACAGGGTCTTGGGAGCAGTTCTTC. The chain has TRBV5-1 and TRBJ2-1, with 9 bases lining up with TRBD1. The CDR3 runs to 14 residues. J gave up 10 bases and V 2 bases, and 7 bases lay outside the gene matches. Per the germline V gene, CDR1 is SGHRS and CDR2 is YFSETQ.

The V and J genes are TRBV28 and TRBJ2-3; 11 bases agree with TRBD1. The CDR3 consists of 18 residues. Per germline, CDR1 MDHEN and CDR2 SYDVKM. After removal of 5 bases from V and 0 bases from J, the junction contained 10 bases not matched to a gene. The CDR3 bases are TGTGCCAGCAGTCCGGACAGGGGGCGAGGGATAAGCACAGATACGCAGTATTTT. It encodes CASSPDRGRGISTDTQYF.

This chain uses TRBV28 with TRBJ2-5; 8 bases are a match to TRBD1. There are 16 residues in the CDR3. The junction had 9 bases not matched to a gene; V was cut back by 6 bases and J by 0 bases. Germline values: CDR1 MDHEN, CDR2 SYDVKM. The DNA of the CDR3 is TGTGCCAGCAGGGGGACAGGCAACGAGTACCAAGAGACCCAGTACTTC. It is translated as CASRGTGNEYQETQYF.

Here the CDR3 DNA reads TGTGCCTGGAGTGGTGGGGGGCTCTACGAGCAGTACTTC. It translates to CAWSGGGLYEQYF. The V gene is TRBV30, the J gene TRBJ2-7; D tentatively fits TRBD1 or TRBD2 (6 bases each). The CDR3 sequence is 13 residues long. The V end was cut by 1 base, the J end by 3 bases, with 10 bases between. CDR1 is GTSNPN, CDR2 SVGIG, per germline (reference sequence).

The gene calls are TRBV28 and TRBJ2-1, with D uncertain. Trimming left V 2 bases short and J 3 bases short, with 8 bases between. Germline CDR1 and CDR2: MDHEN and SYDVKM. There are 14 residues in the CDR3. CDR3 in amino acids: CASSLMVLYNEQFF. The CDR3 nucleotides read TGTGCCAGCAGTTTAATGGTTCTCTACAATGAGCAGTTCTTC.

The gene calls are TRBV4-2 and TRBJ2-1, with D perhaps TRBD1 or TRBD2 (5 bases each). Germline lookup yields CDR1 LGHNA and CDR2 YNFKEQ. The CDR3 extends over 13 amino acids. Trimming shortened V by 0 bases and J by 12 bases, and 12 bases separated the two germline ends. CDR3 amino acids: CASSQDRGRGQFF. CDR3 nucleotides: TGTGCCAGCAGCCAAGATCGGGGTAGGGGGCAGTTCTTC.

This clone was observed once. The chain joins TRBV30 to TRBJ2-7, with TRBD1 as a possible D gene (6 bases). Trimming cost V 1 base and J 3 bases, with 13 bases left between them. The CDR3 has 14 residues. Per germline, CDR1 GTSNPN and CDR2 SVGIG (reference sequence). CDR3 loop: CAWSGNKGVYEQYF. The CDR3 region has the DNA TGTGCCTGGAGTGGCAATAAGGGGGTCTACGAGCAGTACTTC.

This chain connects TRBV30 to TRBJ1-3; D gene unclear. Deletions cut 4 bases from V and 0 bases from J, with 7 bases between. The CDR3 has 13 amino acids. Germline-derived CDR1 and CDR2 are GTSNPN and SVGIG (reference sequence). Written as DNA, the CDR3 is TGTGCCTGGACCCTATTCTCTGGAAACACCATATATTTT. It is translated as CAWTLFSGNTIYF.

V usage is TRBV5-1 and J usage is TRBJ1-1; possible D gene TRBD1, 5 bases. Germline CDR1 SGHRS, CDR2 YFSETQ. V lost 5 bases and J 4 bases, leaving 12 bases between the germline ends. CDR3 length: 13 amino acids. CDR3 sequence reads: CASSRGVGTEAFF. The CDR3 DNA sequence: TGCGCCAGCAGTCGGGGGGTTGGCACTGAAGCTTTCTTT.

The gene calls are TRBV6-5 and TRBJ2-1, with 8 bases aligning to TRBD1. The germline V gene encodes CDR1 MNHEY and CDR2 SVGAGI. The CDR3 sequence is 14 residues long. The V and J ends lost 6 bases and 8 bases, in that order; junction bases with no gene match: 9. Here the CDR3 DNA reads TGTGCCAGCAGACCCCAAGGGACAGGACATGAGCAGTTCTTC. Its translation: CASRPQGTGHEQFF.

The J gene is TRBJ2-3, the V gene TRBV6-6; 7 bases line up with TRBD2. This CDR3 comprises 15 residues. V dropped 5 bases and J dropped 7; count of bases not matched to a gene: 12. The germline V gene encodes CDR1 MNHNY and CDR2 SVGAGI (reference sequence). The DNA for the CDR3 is TGTGCCAGCAGTGACCCGGGAGCGGGACCGAATACGCAGTATTTT. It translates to CASSDPGAGPNTQYF.

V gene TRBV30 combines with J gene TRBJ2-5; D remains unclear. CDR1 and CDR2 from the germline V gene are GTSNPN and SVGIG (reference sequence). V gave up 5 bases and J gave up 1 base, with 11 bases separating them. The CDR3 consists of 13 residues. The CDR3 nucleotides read TGTGCCTGGGCCCAACTATCCCAAGAGACCCAGTACTTC. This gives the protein CAWAQLSQETQYF.

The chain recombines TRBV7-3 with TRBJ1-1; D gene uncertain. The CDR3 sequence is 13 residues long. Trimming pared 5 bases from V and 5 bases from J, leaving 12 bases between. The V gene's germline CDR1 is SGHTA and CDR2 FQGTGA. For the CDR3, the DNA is TGTGCCAGCAGCCTACATTTGGAGACTGAAGCTTTCTTT. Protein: CASSLHLETEAFF. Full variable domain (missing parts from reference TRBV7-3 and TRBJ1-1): GAGVSQTPSNKVTEKGKYVELRCDPISGHTALYWYRQSLGQGPEFLIYFQGTGAADDSGLPNDRFFAVRPEGSVSTLKIQRTERGDSAVYLCASSLHLETEAFFGQGTRLTVV.

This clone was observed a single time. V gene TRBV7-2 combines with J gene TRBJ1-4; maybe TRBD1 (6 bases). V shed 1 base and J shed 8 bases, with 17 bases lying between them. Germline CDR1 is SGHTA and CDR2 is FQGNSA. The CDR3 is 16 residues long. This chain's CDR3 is CASSLGIDGRGEKLFF. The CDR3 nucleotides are TGTGCCAGCAGCTTAGGGATTGACGGGAGGGGGGAAAAACTGTTTTTT.

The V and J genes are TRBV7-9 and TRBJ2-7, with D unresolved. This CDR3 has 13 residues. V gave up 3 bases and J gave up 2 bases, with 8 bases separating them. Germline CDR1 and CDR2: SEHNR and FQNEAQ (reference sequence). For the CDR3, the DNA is TGTGCCAGCAGCTTGGGCCGGACCTACGAGCAGTACTTC. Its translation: CASSLGRTYEQYF.

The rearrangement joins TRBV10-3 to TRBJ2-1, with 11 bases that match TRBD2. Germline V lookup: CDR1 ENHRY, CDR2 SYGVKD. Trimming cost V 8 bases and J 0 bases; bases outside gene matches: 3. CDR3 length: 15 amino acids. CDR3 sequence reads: CAIAGLAASYNEQFF. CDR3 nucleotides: TGTGCCATCGCGGGACTAGCGGCCTCCTACAATGAGCAGTTCTTC.

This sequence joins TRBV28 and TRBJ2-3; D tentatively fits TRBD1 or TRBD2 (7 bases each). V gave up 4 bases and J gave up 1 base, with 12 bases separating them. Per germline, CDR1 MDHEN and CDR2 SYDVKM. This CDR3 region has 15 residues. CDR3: CASSSGGEGTDTQYF. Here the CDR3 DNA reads TGTGCCAGCAGTTCAGGGGGGGAAGGCACAGATACGCAGTATTTT.

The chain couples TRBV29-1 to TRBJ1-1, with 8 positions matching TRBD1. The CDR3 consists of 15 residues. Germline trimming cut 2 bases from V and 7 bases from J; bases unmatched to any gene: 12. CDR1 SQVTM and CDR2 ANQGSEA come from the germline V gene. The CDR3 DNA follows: TGCAGCGTTGAATGGATAGACAGGGGAGAGGGTGAAGCTTTCTTT. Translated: CSVEWIDRGEGEAFF. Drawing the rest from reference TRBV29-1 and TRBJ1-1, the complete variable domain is SAVISQKPSRDICQRGTSLTIQCQVDSQVTMMFWYRQQPGQSLTLIATANQGSEATYESGFVIDKFPISRPNLTFSTLTVSNMSPEDSSIYLCSVEWIDRGEGEAFFGQGTRLTVV.

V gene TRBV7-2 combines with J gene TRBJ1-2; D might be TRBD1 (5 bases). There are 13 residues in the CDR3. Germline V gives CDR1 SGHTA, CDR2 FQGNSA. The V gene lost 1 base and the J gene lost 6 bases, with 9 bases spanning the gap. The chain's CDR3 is CASSLVGEHGYTF. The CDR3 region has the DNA TGTGCCAGCAGCTTAGTAGGGGAGCATGGCTACACCTTC.

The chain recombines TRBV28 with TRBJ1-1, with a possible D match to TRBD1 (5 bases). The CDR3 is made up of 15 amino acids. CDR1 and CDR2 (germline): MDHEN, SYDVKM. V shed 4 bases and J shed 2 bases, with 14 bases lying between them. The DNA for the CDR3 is TGTGCCAGCAGTTCACCCGGACATCTTAACACTGAAGCTTTCTTT. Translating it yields CASSSPGHLNTEAFF.